Here is one T cell receptor (beta chain) with its context. The antigen remains undetermined. This sample is drawn from a study of long-term antiretroviral therapy in people with HIV. CDR1 is MNHEY and CDR2 is SVGAGI in the germline V gene. The CDR3 contains 14 residues. Deletions cut 7 bases from V and 0 bases from J, with 10 bases between. They ran version v3.0 of the immunoSEQ assay at survey level. Sequencing used immunoSEQ multiplex PCR; TCRdb keeps in-frame clones, though not all of them. In the table there are 35,000 or so clones, about 94% of which are singletons. Whole-study findings and limits: Compared with controls, HIV repertoires showed narrower CDR3 length ranges. Patients on ART gained diversity, which nonetheless stayed below transplant donor controls. All blood samples came from the years 2004 to 2017, possibly under older ART regimens.

Inclusion required at least two post-ART and at least one pre-ART PBMC samples. The receptor's source is a woman between 45 and 60 years old with HIV. This rearrangement joins TRBV6-5 to TRBJ1-3; D gene ambiguous. Source: unsorted PBMCs, taken 4.1 years after starting antiretroviral therapy. The CDR3 spells CASISQVSGNTIYF. Here the CDR3 DNA reads TGTGCCAGCATCTCCCAGGTCTCTGGAAACACCATATATTTT.